Shown below are 10 T cell receptor beta chains from a single sample sequenced in a study of shared clonotypes between healthy human individuals. The protocol was immunoSEQ multiplex PCR, while the TCRdb copy is restricted to in-frame clones and leaves out a portion. The data show 2,500,000 or so clones, under 95% seen once. Sequenced material: naive CD4+ T cells from PBMCs. Subset specified: CD45RA+ positively selected. Receptors were obtained from a man younger than 35 in good health. Some clones in this sample may be carry-over from other donors' samples.

This clone was counted a single time. V and J are TRBV9 and TRBJ1-1; D remains ambiguous. Germline V CDR1 and CDR2: SGDLS, YYNGEE. Trimming took 3 bases from V and 4 from J, leaving 10 bases between them. CDR3 length equals 13 residues. The CDR3 DNA is TGTGCCAGCAGCGCCGGGTCTTCCACTGAAGCTTTCTTT. Residues: CASSAGSSTEAFF. The whole variable domain, remainder taken from reference TRBV9 and TRBJ1-1, is DSGVTQTPKHLITATGQRVTLRCSPRSGDLSVYWYQQSLDQGLQFLIQYYNGEERAKGNILERFSAQQFPDLHSELNLSSLELGDSALYFCASSAGSSTEAFFGQGTRLTVV.

The chain combines TRBV4-3 with TRBJ2-1, with 8 bases lining up with TRBD2. Germline trimming cut 2 bases from V and 7 bases from J; bases unmatched to any gene: 7. The CDR3 consists of 15 residues. CDR1 is LGHNA, CDR2 YSLEER, per germline. In DNA, the CDR3 is TGCGCCAGCAGCCAACGGTTACTAGCGGCAAATGAGCAGTTCTTC. Translated, it gives CASSQRLLAANEQFF.

The chain combines TRBV4-3 with TRBJ2-3; D perhaps matches TRBD2 (6 bases). This CDR3 region has 16 residues. The germline V gene has CDR1 LGHNA and CDR2 YSLEER. Trimming left V 1 base short and J 2 bases short, with 13 bases between. The CDR3 DNA reads TGCGCCAGCAGCCAAGGGGCTAGCGTCTCCACAGATACGCAGTATTTT. It codes for CASSQGASVSTDTQYF.

V and J are TRBV25-1 and TRBJ2-7; D remains unclear. Trimming shortened V by 5 bases and J by 0 bases, and 5 bases separated the two germline ends. Germline assignment: CDR1 MGHDK and CDR2 SYGVNS. The CDR3 consists of 12 residues. CDR3 in amino acids: CASSPSSYEQYF. The CDR3 DNA is TGTGCCAGCAGTCCTAGCTCCTACGAGCAGTACTTC.

The chain recombines TRBV7-3 with TRBJ2-2; TRBD2 aligns across 8 bases. The length of the CDR3 is 16 residues. After removal of 3 bases from V and 0 bases from J, the junction contained 3 bases not matched to a gene. Germline CDR1 reads SGHTA; CDR2 reads FQGTGA. The CDR3: CASSFTSGANTGELFF. The CDR3 nucleotides read TGTGCCAGCAGCTTTACTAGCGGCGCGAACACCGGGGAGCTGTTTTTT.

The rearrangement joins TRBV10-3 to TRBJ2-2; 7 bases align to TRBD1. The ends lost 6 bases at V and 2 bases at J; junction bases unmatched: 3. This CDR3 has 14 residues. Looked up from germline, CDR1 is ENHRY and CDR2 is SYGVKD. Written as DNA, the CDR3 is TGTGCCATCAGCGGGGACAGAAACACCGGGGAGCTGTTTTTT. This codes for CAISGDRNTGELFF.

The chain carries TRBV6-1 and TRBJ1-5, with D perhaps TRBD1 (5 bases). CDR3 size: 14 residues. Germline-derived CDR1 and CDR2 are MNHNS and SASEGT. V was pared by 0 bases and J by 7 bases, with 10 bases between. The CDR3 region is CASSEADIGQPQHF. CDR3 bases: TGTGCCAGCAGTGAAGCGGACATCGGACAGCCCCAGCATTTT.

The chain recombines TRBV2 with TRBJ1-5; 7 bases are a match to TRBD1. J was trimmed by 6 bases and V by 6 bases; bases with no gene match: 5. CDR3 length: 13 amino acids. Germline V CDR1 and CDR2: SNHLY, FYNNEI. CDR3 loop: CASSQGEGQPQHF. CDR3 DNA: TGTGCCAGCAGCCAGGGGGAAGGTCAGCCCCAGCATTTT.

Concerning this clone: Additional DNA sequences in this sample encode the identical CDR3. The chain joins TRBV5-1 to TRBJ2-1; possible D gene TRBD2, 6 bases. This CDR3 comprises 15 residues. V gave up 0 bases and J gave up 0 bases, with 7 bases separating them. CDR1 is SGHRS and CDR2 is YFSETQ in the germline V gene. The CDR3 is CASSLGSGSYNEQFF. CDR3 nucleotides: TGCGCCAGCAGCTTGGGTAGCGGCTCCTACAATGAGCAGTTCTTC.

A word on this clone: Other DNA sequences from this sample encode an identical CDR3 as well. CDR3 nucleotide sequence: TGTGCCAGCAGTGAAACACCGAACACCGGGGAGCTGTTTTTT. Translating gives CASSETPNTGELFF. The rearrangement uses TRBV2 and TRBJ2-2; D is undetermined. Germline-derived CDR1 and CDR2 are SNHLY and FYNNEI. This CDR3 spans 14 amino acids. V lost 2 bases and J lost 0, with 4 bases in between.